Following are 21 T cell receptor beta chains from one sample sequenced in a study of PD-L1 blockade in urothelial cancer. Noted time point: peripheral blood 6 weeks after treatment start. Sequencing was performed with immunoSEQ multiplex PCR; in TCRdb, only in-frame clones are kept and a portion is missing. The sample records around 87,000 clones, approximately 82% being singletons. Sequencing used PBMCs, obtained around atezolizumab (anti-PD-L1) treatment. These receptors were taken from a man aged 65 to 85 with urothelial cancer.

The V and J genes are TRBV7-3 and TRBJ2-1; 8 bases fit TRBD2. This CDR3 contains 15 residues. CDR1 SGHTA and CDR2 FQGTGA come from the germline V gene. The V segment lost 1 base and the J segment 5 bases; nucleotides outside the gene matches: 4. The CDR3 protein is CASSLSPAGDNEQFF. CDR3 nucleotide sequence: TGTGCCAGCAGCTTAAGCCCAGCGGGAGACAATGAGCAGTTCTTC.

This clone was picked up a small number of times. The rearrangement links TRBV4-2 to TRBJ2-7; 7 nucleotides match TRBD1. There are 15 residues in the CDR3. J gave up 5 bases and V 0 bases, and 7 bases lay outside the gene matches. Germline CDR1 reads LGHNA; CDR2 reads YNFKEQ. The chain's CDR3 is CASSQDLGQVNEQYF. The CDR3 nucleotides are TGTGCCAGCAGCCAAGATTTAGGACAGGTAAACGAGCAGTACTTC.

This clone was seen just once. The chain employs TRBV6-5 and TRBJ2-7; possible D gene TRBD2, 6 bases. Trimming removed 4 bases from V and 2 bases from J, with 12 bases in between. Germline CDR1 and CDR2: MNHEY and SVGAGI. The CDR3 covers 14 residues. CDR3 residues: CASSFGSPPYEQYF. The CDR3 DNA sequence: TGTGCCAGCAGTTTCGGGAGTCCGCCCTACGAGCAGTACTTC.

The chain employs TRBV5-6 and TRBJ1-4, with a tentative D call TRBD1 (6 bases). The germline V and J ends were trimmed by 4 bases and 3 bases, with 22 bases remaining between them. The CDR3 is 18 residues long. Germline CDR1 reads SGHDT; CDR2 reads YYEEEE. CDR3 residues: CASSAILRGGSPNEKLFF. The CDR3, as DNA: TGTGCCAGCAGCGCAATTCTCAGGGGAGGGAGCCCTAATGAAAAACTGTTTTTT.

The chain uses TRBV5-1 and TRBJ2-1; 9 bases map to TRBD1. The CDR3 is 15 residues long. Germline trimming cut 3 bases from V and 4 bases from J; bases unmatched to any gene: 5. Germline loops: CDR1 SGHRS, CDR2 YFSETQ. CDR3 nucleotide sequence: TGCGCCAGCAGCTGGACAGGGGTCTCTTACAATGAGCAGTTCTTC. It translates to CASSWTGVSYNEQFF.

This clone was seen only a few times. The chain couples TRBV30 to TRBJ1-5; 7 bases match TRBD1. V shed 3 bases and J 6 bases; nucleotides not matched to a gene: 11. CDR1 and CDR2 from the germline V gene are GTSNPN and SVGIG (reference sequence). The CDR3 has 15 residues. CDR3: CAWRSPGGLGQPQHF. DNA for the CDR3: TGTGCCTGGAGGTCTCCAGGGGGGCTCGGTCAGCCCCAGCATTTT. Using reference TRBV30 and TRBJ1-5 for the parts outside the CDR3, the full variable domain is SQTIHQWPATLVQPVGSPLSLECTVEGTSNPNLYWYRQAAGRGLQLLFYSVGIGQISSEVPQNLSASRPQDRQFILSSKKLLLSDSGFYLCAWRSPGGLGQPQHFGDGTRLSIL.

This chain uses TRBV2 with TRBJ2-2; 7 bases map to TRBD1. This CDR3 has 14 amino acids. Unmatched junction bases numbered 8, after V lost 6 bases and J lost 7 bases. Germline CDR1 reads SNHLY; CDR2 reads FYNNEI. The CDR3 here is CASRDDRALGELFF. CDR3 sequence (DNA): TGTGCCAGCAGAGATGACAGGGCCCTCGGGGAGCTGTTTTTT.

The rearrangement links TRBV5-5 to TRBJ2-7; D is possibly TRBD1 (6 bases). The V and J ends lost 4 bases and 0 bases respectively, with 11 bases between them. Germline V gives CDR1 SGHKS, CDR2 YYEKEE (reference sequence). The CDR3 is 14 residues long. CDR3 sequence: CASSETGSSYEQYF. In DNA, the CDR3 is TGTGCCAGCAGCGAAACAGGGAGCTCCTACGAGCAGTACTTC.

This chain connects TRBV25-1 to TRBJ1-3; TRBD1 is a possible D gene (5 bases). This CDR3 is built from 15 residues. Germline V gives CDR1 MGHDK, CDR2 SYGVNS. V was shortened by 1 base and J by 3 bases, with 10 bases between the two germline ends. The CDR3 loop reads CASSESLTVGNTIYF. The CDR3 DNA is TGTGCCAGCAGTGAATCCCTGACAGTTGGAAACACCATATATTTT.

The V and J genes are TRBV4-1 and TRBJ1-4; 7 bases fit TRBD1. Germline CDR1 and CDR2: MGHRA and YSYEKL. The CDR3 length is 14 residues. V shed 1 base, J shed 6 bases, and the junction held 2 bases outside the gene matches. The CDR3 DNA follows: TGCGCCAGCAGCCAAGGCACAGGGGATGAAAAACTGTTTTTT. This encodes CASSQGTGDEKLFF.

The chain employs TRBV5-6 and TRBJ1-1; D gene unclear. This CDR3 has 12 residues. Germline lookup yields CDR1 SGHDT and CDR2 YYEEEE. The V end lost 10 bases, the J end lost 0 bases, and 10 bases lay between the germline ends. The DNA of the CDR3 is TGTGCCTCGACTAGGATGAACACTGAAGCTTTCTTT. Translated, it gives CASTRMNTEAFF.

The J gene is TRBJ1-6, the V gene TRBV2, with a possible D match to TRBD1 (6 bases). The CDR3 is 13 amino acids. Trimming removed 6 bases from V and 9 bases from J, with 12 bases in between. The V gene's germline CDR1 is SNHLY and CDR2 FYNNEI. DNA for the CDR3: TGTGCCAGCAGGGGGGCGAGCGGTTCACCCCTCCACTTT. It encodes CASRGASGSPLHF.

Points on this clone: This CDR3 is also generated by other DNA sequences in the sample. This sequence joins TRBV7-8 and TRBJ1-1; possible D gene TRBD1, 5 bases. Between the trimmed V and J ends, which lost 5 bases and 1 base, there was a span of 11 bases. Germline lookup yields CDR1 SGHVS and CDR2 FQNEAQ. The CDR3 is made up of 14 amino acids. The CDR3 spells CASSLTGGNTEAFF. CDR3 DNA: TGTGCCAGCAGCCTGACGGGGGGGAACACTGAAGCTTTCTTT.

V usage is TRBV7-9 and J usage is TRBJ2-1; D is perhaps TRBD2 (6 bases). CDR3 length equals 17 residues. Germline V gene data show CDR1 as SEHNR and CDR2 as FQNEAQ (reference sequence). V lost 5 bases to trimming and J lost 6 bases, with 23 bases between them. The CDR3 nucleotides read TGTGCCAGCAGCACCCCCTGGGGGGATCCCATCTTCAATGAGCAGTTCTTC. This sequence encodes CASSTPWGDPIFNEQFF.

This chain connects TRBV7-3 to TRBJ1-1; D is possibly TRBD1 (5 bases). V shed 5 bases and J shed 6 bases, with 16 bases lying between them. Per germline, CDR1 SGHTA and CDR2 FQGTGA. There are 14 residues in the CDR3. CDR3 loop: CASSPGRQFAEAFF. In DNA form, the CDR3 reads TGTGCCAGCAGCCCAGGGAGGCAGTTCGCTGAAGCTTTCTTT. The full variable domain, its missing parts supplied by reference TRBV7-3 and TRBJ1-1, is GAGVSQTPSNKVTEKGKYVELRCDPISGHTALYWYRQSLGQGPEFLIYFQGTGAADDSGLPNDRFFAVRPEGSVSTLKIQRTERGDSAVYLCASSPGRQFAEAFFGQGTRLTVV.

The rearrangement uses TRBV2 and TRBJ1-1, with D possibly being TRBD1 (6 bases). The CDR3 runs to 13 residues. Germline V lookup: CDR1 SNHLY, CDR2 FYNNEI. With 5 bases removed from V and 5 bases from J, the gap between germline ends came to 12 bases. CDR3 in amino acids: CASSPTRGTEAFF. CDR3 nucleotides: TGTGCCAGCAGTCCGACCAGGGGAACTGAAGCTTTCTTT. Full variable domain (remainder filled in from reference TRBV2 and TRBJ1-1): EPEVTQTPSHQVTQMGQEVILRCVPISNHLYFYWYRQILGQKVEFLVSFYNNEISEKSEIFDDQFSVERPDGSNFTLKIRSTKLEDSAMYFCASSPTRGTEAFFGQGTRLTVV.

Only one count was recorded for this clone. The V gene is TRBV2, the J gene TRBJ1-5, with a tentative D call TRBD1 (5 bases). This CDR3 contains 11 residues. Trimming stripped 8 bases from V and 7 bases from J, with 9 bases between. CDR1 and CDR2 from the germline V gene are SNHLY and FYNNEI. The DNA of the CDR3 is TGTGCCAGCGGGGGGGAGCAGCCCCAGCATTTT. Translation: CASGGEQPQHF. Combining the CDR3 with reference TRBV2 and TRBJ1-5 gives the whole variable domain EPEVTQTPSHQVTQMGQEVILRCVPISNHLYFYWYRQILGQKVEFLVSFYNNEISEKSEIFDDQFSVERPDGSNFTLKIRSTKLEDSAMYFCASGGEQPQHFGDGTRLSIL.

The chain couples TRBV11-3 to TRBJ2-1, with 12 bases lining up with TRBD2. The germline V gene has CDR1 SGHNT and CDR2 YENEEA. The CDR3 is 15 residues long. With V trimmed by 5 bases and J by 9 bases, 8 bases remained unmatched. CDR3 sequence (DNA): TGTGCCAGCAGCACCCGGACTAGCGGGACTCGTGAGCAGTTCTTC. Translation: CASSTRTSGTREQFF.

V is TRBV6-1 and J is TRBJ1-4; D unclear. The V end was cut by 1 base, the J end by 6 bases, with 9 bases between. CDR1 and CDR2 from the germline V gene are MNHNS and SASEGT. The CDR3 runs to 14 residues. The CDR3 sequence is CASSEGGLDEKLFF. CDR3 bases: TGTGCCAGCAGTGAAGGTGGGCTGGATGAAAAACTGTTTTTT.

The chain uses TRBV4-3 and TRBJ2-5, with 10 bases lining up with TRBD2. The germline V gene has CDR1 LGHNA and CDR2 YSLEER. The ends lost 3 bases at V and 5 bases at J; junction bases unmatched: 3. CDR3 length: 14 residues. CDR3 protein: CASSQSSGGETQYF. CDR3 nucleotides: TGCGCCAGCAGCCAGAGTAGCGGGGGGGAGACCCAGTACTTC.

V is TRBV7-3 and J is TRBJ2-5; D is possibly TRBD1 (6 bases). V shed 3 bases and J shed 5 bases, with 16 bases lying between them. The CDR3 contains 15 residues. Per germline, CDR1 SGHTA and CDR2 FQGTGA. The CDR3 spells CASSFQAGVYETQYF. The CDR3, as DNA: TGTGCCAGCAGCTTCCAAGCAGGGGTATACGAGACCCAGTACTTC.